These 15 T cell receptor beta chains were all obtained from the same sample, sequenced in a study of blood T cells in healthy people across ages. Next came a second PCR, run for 7 to 11 cycles, which used a sample-barcoded 5' primer along with a J-beta primer mix. TCRdb ran MiXCR on the 5' RACE reads and lists one entry per CDR3 protein. The sample holds around 990,000 distinct CDR3 sequences; approximately 25% are singletons and the top ten take about 0.8%. This sample was shared with a second study, whose subject was T cells of mothers and their children.

The specimen sequenced was blood. The receptors here all came from a girl aged 2 to 9 in good health.

V gene TRBV7-9 combines with J gene TRBJ1-5, with D uncertain. CDR1 is SEHNR and CDR2 is FQNEAQ in the germline V gene (reference sequence). The V and J ends lost 1 base and 3 bases respectively, with 10 bases between them. This CDR3 is 15 amino acids long. This chain's CDR3 is CASSLGYSDNQPQHF. CDR3 nucleotide sequence: TGTGCCAGCAGCTTAGGATACAGCGACAATCAGCCCCAGCATTTT.

This rearrangement joins TRBV12-3 or TRBV12-4 to TRBJ2-7; 8 nucleotides agree with TRBD1. Trimming removed 4 bases from V and 2 bases from J; junction bases left unmatched: 7. The CDR3 loop spans 15 amino acids. In DNA, the CDR3 is TGTGCCAGCAGTTCCAACAGGGGGAACCCCTACGAGCAGTACTTC. Translating gives CASSSNRGNPYEQYF.

This clonotype has just a few counts. This chain joins TRBV28 and TRBJ1-1; D unclear. The CDR3 is 13 amino acids. CDR1 and CDR2 from the germline V gene are MDHEN and SYDVKM. V lost 5 bases and J 3 bases, leaving 10 bases between the germline ends. CDR3 amino acids: CASSTSGYTEAFF. The CDR3 DNA is TGTGCCAGCAGTACTTCCGGTTACACTGAAGCTTTCTTT. Looking up the rest from reference TRBV28 and TRBJ1-1 gives the full variable domain: DVKVTQSSRYLVKRTGEKVFLECVQDMDHENMFWYRQDPGLGLRLIYFSYDVKMKEKGDIPEGYSVSREKKERFSLILESASTNQTSMYLCASSTSGYTEAFFGQGTRLTVV.

The J gene is TRBJ2-1, the V gene TRBV7-9, with D perhaps matching TRBD2 (6 bases). The CDR3 runs to 16 residues. Trimming took 5 bases from V and 5 from J, leaving 19 bases between them. CDR1 is SEHNR, CDR2 FQNEAQ, per germline (reference sequence). CDR3 amino acids: CASSTRLVTFHNEQFF. The CDR3, as DNA: TGTGCCAGCAGCACTAGACTAGTAACTTTCCACAATGAGCAGTTCTTC.

The V call is TRBV7-9, the J call TRBJ2-1; 12 positions agree with TRBD2. CDR1 and CDR2 from the germline V gene are SEHNR and FQNEAQ (reference sequence). The CDR3 length is 16 residues. With 5 bases clipped from V and 9 bases from J, the junction kept 11 bases outside the gene matches. CDR3 bases: TGTGCCAGCAGCCCGCGGACTAGCGGGACGGCGGGTGAGCAGTTCTTC. Amino acid sequence: CASSPRTSGTAGEQFF. The full variable domain, completed using reference TRBV7-9 and TRBJ2-1, is DTGVSQNPRHKITKRGQNVTFRCDPISEHNRLYWYRQTLGQGPEFLTYFQNEAQLEKSRLLSDRFSAERPKGSFSTLEIQRTEQGDSAMYLCASSPRTSGTAGEQFFGPGTRLTVL.

The V gene is TRBV12-3 or TRBV12-4, the J gene TRBJ1-5; 7 bases are a match to TRBD1. This CDR3 contains 13 residues. V lost 8 bases and J lost 5; bases outside the gene matches: 6. The CDR3 DNA reads TGTGCCAGCCAAGGGGACAGAGATCAGCCCCAGCATTTT. This encodes CASQGDRDQPQHF.

This clonotype was seen a handful of times. The rearrangement uses TRBV2 and TRBJ1-5; TRBD1 agrees at 10 bases. CDR3 length: 14 amino acids. Looked up from germline, CDR1 is SNHLY and CDR2 is FYNNEI. J lost 4 bases, V lost 6 bases, and 3 bases had no gene match. The CDR3 coding sequence is TGTGCCAGCAGGGGACAGGGGCCTAATCAGCCCCAGCATTTT. The encoded protein is CASRGQGPNQPQHF.

The V and J genes are TRBV12-3 or TRBV12-4 and TRBJ1-6, with D hard to call. The CDR3 is 13 amino acids. The V end lost 3 bases, the J end lost 7 bases, and 7 bases lay between the germline ends. The CDR3 sequence: CASSLRENSPLHF. The CDR3 DNA reads as TGTGCCAGCAGTTTGAGGGAGAATTCACCCCTCCACTTT.

For this clonotype: The CDR3 does not close with the conserved phenylalanine or tryptophan, likely indicating a read error. The rearrangement uses TRBV13 and TRBJ1-1, with TRBD1 identical over 9 bases. CDR1 is PRHDT, CDR2 FYEKMQ, per germline (reference sequence). V gave up 5 bases and J gave up 5 bases; unmatched junction bases: 6. CDR3 size: 14 residues. This chain's CDR3 is CASSQGQGWTEAFL. In DNA form, the CDR3 reads TGTGCCAGCAGCCAGGGACAGGGATGGACTGAAGCTTTCTTG.

This clonotype came up a few times. CDR3 sequence reads: CANTGGAMETQYF. CDR3 sequence (DNA): TGTGCCAATACAGGGGGCGCCATGGAGACCCAGTACTTC. J is TRBJ2-5 and V is TRBV10-3; 9 positions agree with TRBD1. V trimming: 10 bases; J trimming: 5 bases; junction bases outside the gene matches: 8. Germline V gene sequence: CDR1 ENHRY, CDR2 SYGVKD. The CDR3 covers 13 residues.

The genes are TRBV20-1 and TRBJ2-7, with 8 bases lining up with TRBD1. Per germline, CDR1 DFQATT and CDR2 SNEGSKA (reference sequence). The CDR3 covers 14 residues. V trimming: 6 bases; J trimming: 3 bases; junction bases outside the gene matches: 10. CDR3 region: CSARTGLQLYEQYF. The CDR3 DNA reads TGCAGTGCACGGACAGGGTTACAACTCTACGAGCAGTACTTC.

This chain uses TRBV13 with TRBJ2-4; a weak D match, TRBD1 (5 bases). V was trimmed by 6 bases and J by 0 bases, leaving 12 bases between them. The length of the CDR3 is 15 residues. The V gene's germline CDR1 is PRHDT and CDR2 FYEKMQ (reference sequence). CDR3 loop: CASRPDSLAKNIQYF. The CDR3 DNA reads as TGTGCCAGCAGGCCTGACAGTCTAGCCAAAAACATTCAGTACTTC.

J is TRBJ2-7 and V is TRBV20-1, with D perhaps matching TRBD2 (6 bases). Looked up from germline, CDR1 is DFQATT and CDR2 is SNEGSKA (reference sequence). The CDR3 loop spans 16 amino acids. The V end lost 3 bases, the J end lost 2 bases, and 20 bases lay between the germline ends. The CDR3 loop is CSASGTAEGGAYEQYF. CDR3 in DNA: TGCAGTGCTAGTGGGACGGCGGAGGGTGGGGCCTACGAGCAGTACTTC.

The chain has TRBV12-3 or TRBV12-4 and TRBJ2-1, with D perhaps matching TRBD2 (5 bases). Trimming cost V 6 bases and J 1 base, with 13 bases left between them. The CDR3 has 15 residues. Written as DNA, the CDR3 is TGTGCCAGCAGCCGAGGACTTGCGTCCTACAATGAGCAGTTCTTC. This codes for CASSRGLASYNEQFF.

The chain couples TRBV11-2 to TRBJ1-4; D gene uncertain. The CDR3 covers 15 residues. Between the trimmed V and J ends, which lost 0 bases and 8 bases, there was a span of 13 bases. CDR1 SGHAT and CDR2 FQNNGV come from the germline V gene. CDR3 sequence reads: CASSLDFDLGEKLFF. The CDR3 DNA sequence: TGTGCCAGCAGCTTAGATTTCGACCTCGGAGAAAAACTGTTTTTT.